This is a list of T cell receptor beta chains from one sample in a study of blood T cell repertoires in COVID-19. Sequencing was performed with immunoSEQ multiplex PCR; in TCRdb, only in-frame clones are kept and a portion is missing. The table shows 200,000 to 250,000 clones, with around four fifths occurring only once. Specimen: peripheral blood. Every receptor here comes from a woman in her fifties or sixties with active or convalescent COVID-19. The conserved cysteine and the conserved F or W are not part of the CDR3 here. Fields, in order: CDR3 length, clone size, V gene, J gene, CDR3 protein. Size tells how often a clone was seen (once, few, many) or the class of an expanded clone, and some rows leave it out.

13,.,TRBV5-5,TRBJ1-1,ATGTLGGQHTEAF
14,once,TRBV7-9,TRBJ1-2,ASSHGKDRGFYGYT
13,.,TRBV18,TRBJ2-3,ASSLGLAHTDTQY
11,once,TRBV6-2/TRBV6-3,TRBJ2-5,ASSYVGGETQY
9,.,TRBV30,TRBJ1-4,AWTFNEKLF
11,.,TRBV19,TRBJ1-1,ASSIGRDTEAF
15,once,TRBV7-9,TRBJ2-3,ASSLGGWEAQADTQY
13,.,TRBV24-1,TRBJ2-5,ATSDPPGGEETQY
12,.,TRBV5-1,TRBJ2-2,ASSLDGGAGELF
10,.,TRBV3-1/TRBV3-2,TRBJ1-1,ASSQDQAEAF
12,.,TRBV4-2,TRBJ2-1,ASSGTSGYNEQF